This T cell receptor (beta chain) was sequenced in a study of monozygotic twins with inflammatory bowel disease. Whole-study results and caveats: Healthy twins showed more clonotype sharing with others than IBD patients, especially patients with disease activity.

Germline V CDR1 and CDR2: SGHTA, FQGNSA. The CDR3 sequence is 12 residues long. On this clonotype itself: Antigen: not known.

UMIs incorporating a 6-nucleotide sample barcode were appended by means of template switching. TCRdb re-called the 5' RACE reads; every CDR3 protein appears as one record, without DNA. The table for this sample gives around 100,000 distinct CDR3 sequences. The chain links TRBV7-2 to TRBJ2-1; with no DNA, the TCRdb D assignment of TRBD1 cannot be verified. The receptor was isolated from a human donor with ulcerative colitis or Crohn's disease, or a healthy co-twin of an affected twin (not recorded which). Sequencing was done on a sample of blood. CDR3 sequence: CASRFLGGEQFF. Together with reference TRBV7-2 and TRBJ2-1, the CDR3 gives the full variable domain: GAGVSQSPSNKVTEKGKDVELRCDPISGHTALYWYRQSLGQGLEFLIYFQGNSAPDKSGLPSDRFSAERTGGSVSTLTIQRTQQEDSAVYLCASRFLGGEQFFGPGTRLTVL.